Shown below are 3 T cell receptor beta chains from a single sample sequenced in a study of human T cells and chemical hapten exposure. TCRdb itself ran the RACE reads through MiXCR, one entry per CDR3 protein. The sample shows more than 70,000 distinct CDR3 sequences, about 9.9% of them seen only once. Time point noted: patch test 2, 6 weeks after DPC sensitization. Indicated treatment: therapeutic diphenylcyclopropenone sensitization with weekly scalp DPC. This sample comprised whole blood, obtained in connection with sensitization to the hapten diphenylcyclopropenone (DPC). Receptors originate from a man in his late teens or twenties with alopecia areata. Some clones in this sample may be carry-over from other donors' samples.

The V and J genes are TRBV5-1 and TRBJ1-2; D not certain. In germline, CDR1 is SGHRS, CDR2 YFSETQ. The ends were cut back, 7 bases at V and 8 bases at J, with 18 bases in the middle. The CDR3 covers 13 residues. The CDR3 DNA is TGCGCCAGCGGGCCGAAGGACGTCAGCGGCTACACCTTC. Translation: CASGPKDVSGYTF.

This clonotype was counted a few times. The chain carries TRBV11-2 and TRBJ1-4; D ambiguous. CDR3 length: 16 residues. Trimming took off 1 base at V and 4 bases at J, with 13 bases between the two ends. In germline, CDR1 is SGHAT, CDR2 FQNNGV. The CDR3 DNA reads TGTGCCAGCAGCTTAGTCGGCGGCGGCTTTAATGAAAAACTGTTTTTT. As protein: CASSLVGGGFNEKLFF.

This clonotype has more than one count but fewer than ten. The genes are TRBV7-2 and TRBJ1-5, with D possibly TRBD1 on 5 matching bases. This CDR3 has 15 residues. Trimming took 4 bases from V and 7 from J, leaving 17 bases between them. Germline lookup yields CDR1 SGHTA and CDR2 FQGNSA. CDR3: CASSSSGQVGQPQHF. The DNA of the CDR3 is TGTGCCAGCAGCTCCTCGGGGCAGGTTGGCCAGCCCCAGCATTTT.